In its sample, the clone carrying this T cell receptor (beta chain) was seen many times. CDR3 regions were amplified by Arm-PCR using iRepertoire HTBI primers to build TCR beta libraries. TCRdb reprocessed the multiplex PCR reads with MiXCR, giving one entry per CDR3 protein. This repertoire shows some 200,000 distinct CDR3 sequences, roughly 19% found once; its top ten account for over 9.5%. Germline CDR1 is DFQATT and CDR2 is SNEGSKA (reference sequence). Trimming removed 0 bases from V and 6 bases from J, with 10 bases in between. This CDR3 contains 13 residues. This entry belongs to a study of regulatory T cells in long-lasting Graves disease. The sample's time point: newly diagnosed GD, antithyroid drugs for less than 3 months. From PBMCs, RNA was extracted and then used to make the TCR library. These same data were also listed under a study on T cells in Graves' hyperthyroidism and ophthalmopathy. That work adds: With the HTBI primer set, the TCR CDR3 went through a first round of RT-PCR.

This specimen was peripheral blood mononuclear cells (PBMCs), taken at new diagnosis, from a patient treated with antithyroid drugs. This chain links TRBV20-1 with TRBJ2-3, with a possible D match to TRBD2 (6 bases). The source of this sequence is a woman aged 25 to 39 with Graves disease. The CDR3 here is CSAREAGRDTQYF. The CDR3 nucleotides read TGCAGTGCTAGAGAGGCGGGGAGGGATACGCAGTATTTT.